Listed below are T cell receptor beta chains from one sample, sequenced in a study of blood T cells in healthy people across ages. TCRdb itself ran the 5' RACE reads through MiXCR, one entry per CDR3 protein. Of approximately 1.5 million distinct CDR3 sequences listed, around 35% were seen once; the top ten hold approximately 10%. Sequenced sample: blood. The source is a woman in her thirties in good health. Both conserved end residues are part of each CDR3. A D gene is named only where the DNA matches it firmly. A clone size is listed for some rows: how often the clone was seen (once, few, many), or a class if it is expanded.

- | TRBJ2-7 | TRBD2 | TRBV5-6 | CASSLAGGSVDEQYF | TGTGCCAGCAGCTTGGCGGGCGGGAGTGTCGACGAGCAGTACTTC
- | TRBJ2-7 | TRBD1 | TRBV30 | CAWSVTRGRNEQYF | TGTGCCTGGAGTGTAACCAGGGGGCGAAATGAGCAGTACTTC
few | TRBJ2-7 | TRBD2 | TRBV20-1 | CSASPLAGGTEQYF | TGCAGTGCCTCGCCCCTAGCGGGAGGGACCGAGCAGTACTTC
- | TRBJ2-1 | - | TRBV10-3 | CAIRPGLLGNEQFF | TGTGCCATCAGACCGGGACTCCTCGGGAATGAGCAGTTCTTC
- | TRBJ2-7 | TRBD2 | TRBV11-2 | CASSSQNTWTSGGAVYEQYF | TGTGCCAGCAGCTCCCAAAACACCTGGACTAGCGGGGGGGCGGTCTACGAGCAGTACTTC
few | TRBJ2-7 | - | TRBV6-1 | CASSAPGYYEQYF | TGTGCCAGCAGTGCCCCGGGCTACTACGAGCAGTACTTC
few | TRBJ2-1 | - | TRBV7-2 | CASSFQHEQFF | TGTGCCAGCAGCTTCCAACATGAGCAGTTCTTC
- | TRBJ1-6 | TRBD1 | TRBV3-1 | CASSHDRGPAYNSPLHF | TGTGCCAGCAGCCACGACAGGGGGCCGGCCTATAATTCACCCCTCCACTTT
few | TRBJ2-1 | - | TRBV4-2 | CASSQGPAGEQFF | TGTGCCAGCAGCCAAGGCCCGGCGGGTGAGCAGTTCTTC
few | TRBJ2-1 | - | TRBV3-1 | CASSLRQVTEQFF | TGTGCCAGCAGCCTCCGACAAGTCACTGAGCAGTTCTTC
- | TRBJ1-1 | - | TRBV6-1 | CASSEWVNTEAFF | TGTGCCAGCAGTGAGTGGGTGAACACTGAAGCTTTCTTT
- | TRBJ2-5 | - | TRBV6-6 | CASSYTRVGQETQYF | TGTGCCAGCAGTTACACCAGGGTGGGGCAAGAGACCCAGTACTTC
- | TRBJ2-2 | - | TRBV6-1 | CASSALRGNTGELFF | TGTGCCAGCAGTGCCCTGAGAGGGAACACCGGGGAGCTGTTTTTT
- | TRBJ1-2 | - | TRBV4-2 | CASSQDMSEYYGYTF | TGTGCCAGCAGCCAAGATATGTCTGAATACTATGGCTACACCTTC
- | TRBJ2-1 | - | TRBV2 | CASRQAGQFNERFF | TGTGCCAGCAGGCAAGCGGGCCAATTTAATGAGCGGTTCTTC
- | TRBJ2-7 | TRBD2 | TRBV7-2 | CASSVSGRDYEQYF | TGTGCCAGCAGCGTTAGCGGGAGGGACTACGAGCAGTACTTC
few | TRBJ2-1 | - | TRBV11-3 | CASSLDTTQAVNLYNEQFF | TGTGCCAGCAGCTTAGATACGACACAGGCCGTCAACTTATACAATGAGCAGTTCTTC
- | TRBJ2-7 | - | TRBV5-6 | CASTLRLEGAYEQYF | TGTGCCAGCACCCTCCGTCTTGAAGGGGCCTACGAGCAGTACTTC
few | TRBJ2-1 | - | TRBV10-3 | CAISEARREQFF | TGTGCCATCAGTGAGGCTAGACGCGAGCAGTTCTTC
- | TRBJ2-1 | - | TRBV4-3 | CASSQDKTYSSYNEQFF | TGCGCCAGCAGCCAAGATAAAACTTACAGCTCCTACAATGAGCAGTTCTTC
many | TRBJ2-7 | - | TRBV7-9 | CASSLELTYEQYF | TGTGCCAGCAGCTTAGAACTGACCTACGAGCAGTACTTC
many | TRBJ2-3 | TRBD2 | TRBV20-1 | CSADSGRADTQYF | TGCAGTGCTGATAGCGGGAGGGCAGATACGCAGTATTTT
- | TRBJ2-7 | - | TRBV11-2 | CASSSYGQLDYEQYF | TGTGCCAGCAGCTCCTACGGGCAGTTAGACTACGAGCAGTACTTC
- | TRBJ2-7 | - | TRBV20-1 | CSARKLAGYEQYF | TGCAGTGCTAGGAAACTAGCTGGCTACGAGCAGTACTTC
many | TRBJ2-5 | - | TRBV4-1 | CASSQDWGVGIPETQYF | TGCGCCAGCAGCCAGGATTGGGGCGTAGGAATTCCGGAGACCCAGTACTTC
- | TRBJ2-1 | TRBD2 | TRBV20-1 | CSARLAGGINEQFF | TGCAGTGCTAGACTAGCGGGAGGGATCAATGAGCAGTTCTTC
- | TRBJ2-1 | - | TRBV12-3/TRBV12-4 | CASSLGLPSYNEQFF | TGTGCCAGCAGTTTGGGGCTACCCTCCTACAATGAGCAGTTCTTC
few | TRBJ1-1 | - | TRBV29-1 | CSVVPAHAEAFF | TGCAGCGTTGTCCCGGCTCACGCTGAAGCTTTCTTT
many | TRBJ2-1 | TRBD1 | TRBV12-3/TRBV12-4 | CASSGTGGGNEQFF | TGTGCCAGCAGCGGGACAGGGGGAGGCAATGAGCAGTTCTTC
- | TRBJ2-1 | TRBD2 | TRBV15 | CATSRVSGGGSYNEQFF | TGTGCCACCAGCAGAGTCTCCGGGGGGGGGTCCTACAATGAGCAGTTCTTC
many | TRBJ1-5 | - | TRBV20-1 | CSARDLGQPQHF | TGCAGTGCTAGAGATCTGGGTCAGCCCCAGCATTTT
few | TRBJ2-3 | TRBD2 | TRBV5-1 | CASSLAWTSGTDTQYF | TGCGCCAGCAGCCTAGCGTGGACTAGCGGAACAGATACGCAGTATTTT
- | TRBJ2-7 | TRBD1 | TRBV20-1 | CSARITGAIGLEQYF | TGCAGTGCTCGAATAACAGGGGCAATTGGGCTCGAGCAGTACTTC
few | TRBJ2-7 | - | TRBV12-3/TRBV12-4 | CASSVWRLAYEQYF | TGTGCCAGCAGCGTCTGGCGGCTGGCCTACGAGCAGTACTTC
- | TRBJ1-5 | - | TRBV7-2 | CASSLGNAEPQHF | TGTGCCAGCAGCTTAGGAAACGCGGAGCCCCAGCATTTT
few | TRBJ1-2 | - | TRBV7-2 | CASSITKPRGYTF | TGTGCCAGCAGCATCACGAAACCCAGAGGCTACACCTTC
- | TRBJ1-1 | - | TRBV7-3 | CTSSLGGLQNTEAFF | TGTACCAGCAGCTTAGGGGGACTCCAGAACACTGAAGCTTTCTTT
few | TRBJ2-5 | TRBD1 | TRBV30 | CAWEQDRVVETQYF | TGTGCCTGGGAGCAGGACAGGGTGGTAGAGACCCAGTACTTC
few | TRBJ2-3 | - | TRBV11-2 | CTSSLEGDTQYF | TGTACCAGCAGCTTAGAGGGGGATACGCAGTATTTT
few | TRBJ1-5 | - | TRBV4-1 | CASSQDYEGGNQPQHF | TGCGCCAGCAGCCAAGATTATGAGGGAGGCAATCAGCCCCAGCATTTT
few | TRBJ2-1 | TRBD2 | TRBV7-3 | CASRLAGSNEQFF | TGTGCCAGCAGGCTAGCGGGATCCAATGAGCAGTTCTTC
- | TRBJ2-5 | - | TRBV6-5 | CASSYSPTATQYF | TGTGCCAGCAGTTACTCCCCGACAGCGACCCAGTACTTC
few | TRBJ2-3 | TRBD1 | TRBV28 | CASSLSQGQGTDTQYF | TGTGCCAGCAGTTTATCCCAGGGACAGGGGACGGATACGCAGTATTTT
- | TRBJ1-2 | TRBD1 | TRBV5-1 | CASSTDRPGYTF | TGCGCCAGCAGCACGGACAGGCCTGGCTACACCTTC
- | TRBJ1-2 | TRBD1 | TRBV10-2 | CASSARDQGARRGHTF | TGCGCCAGCAGTGCCCGGGACCAGGGGGCTAGGAGAGGCCACACCTTC
few | TRBJ1-2 | - | TRBV21-1 | CASSIPTGGSIYGYTF | TGTGCCAGCAGCATCCCGACAGGGGGCTCGATCTATGGCTACACCTTC
- | TRBJ2-1 | - | TRBV6-1 | CASSEQGGEQFF | TGTGCCAGCAGTGAGCAGGGCGGTGAGCAGTTCTTC
few | TRBJ1-2 | TRBD1 | TRBV2 | CASSHGTVYGYTF | TGTGCCAGCAGTCACGGGACAGTCTATGGCTACACCTTC
few | TRBJ2-3 | TRBD2 | TRBV28 | CASSFYSGSGDTQYF | TGTGCCAGCAGTTTTTATAGCGGGAGTGGAGATACGCAGTATTTT
- | TRBJ2-7 | - | TRBV5-1 | CASRDPSSSYEQYF | TGCGCCAGCAGGGACCCGTCTAGCTCCTACGAGCAGTACTTC
- | TRBJ2-5 | TRBD1 | TRBV10-3 | CAISPTPGQSYERYF | TGTGCCATCAGTCCCACTCCGGGACAGAGCTACGAGCGGTACTTC
- | TRBJ2-3 | TRBD2 | TRBV24-1 | CATSDLAEFTDTQYF | TGTGCCACCAGTGACCTAGCGGAGTTTACAGATACGCAGTATTTT
once | TRBJ2-7 | - | TRBV10-3 | CAISESESAEQYF | TGTGCCATCAGTGAGTCGGAATCAGCCGAGCAGTACTTC
many | TRBJ2-3 | TRBD2 | TRBV28 | CATRGGGPTDTQYF | TGTGCCACCCGTGGCGGGGGGCCCACAGATACGCAGTATTTT
- | TRBJ2-1 | - | TRBV18 | CASSSIADSYNEQFF | TGTGCCAGCTCATCGATAGCGGACTCCTACAATGAGCAGTTCTTC
- | TRBJ2-3 | TRBD2 | TRBV6-5 | CASSYSYRGGHVAQYF | TGTGCCAGCAGTTACTCGTACCGCGGGGGGCACGTGGCGCAGTATTTT
- | TRBJ1-1 | - | TRBV4-1 | CASSFLPGTLNTEAFF | TGCGCCAGCAGCTTCCTTCCCGGGACACTGAACACTGAAGCTTTCTTT
- | TRBJ1-5 | - | TRBV6-1 | CASSEEGYSGNQPQHF | TGTGCCAGTAGTGAAGAGGGTTACTCTGGCAATCAGCCCCAGCATTTT
many | TRBJ1-2 | TRBD1 | TRBV24-1 | CATSDPGTDHPYGYTF | TGTGCCACCAGTGACCCCGGGACAGACCATCCCTATGGCTACACCTTC